A selection of T cell receptor beta chains follows, all from one sample in a study of a mutant IDH1 vaccine in newly diagnosed glioma. These receptors' targets are unknown. Data came from immunoSEQ multiplex PCR; TCRdb stores just in-frame clones and leaves some out. The sample has around 30,000 clones, 65% to 85% seen once; the top ten hold less than 9.5%. This material consisted of PBMCs, taken from a glioma patient whose treatment included an IDH1 peptide vaccine. The receptors come from a woman under 30 with glioma. CDR3s leave out the opening cysteine and the closing phenylalanine or tryptophan. A D gene is named only where the DNA matches it firmly.

V gene,J gene,D gene,CDR3 protein
TRBV19,TRBJ1-5,TRBD1,ASSSWTGGGNQPQH
TRBV25-1,TRBJ1-6,.,ASSLEHNSPLH
TRBV19,TRBJ2-7,.,ASSIENSYEQY
TRBV7-2,TRBJ2-1,.,ASSHGQLSGNEQF
TRBV6-5,TRBJ1-1,.,ASSYSYSPNTEAF
TRBV30,TRBJ2-7,TRBD1,AWSSRGNHEQY
TRBV18,TRBJ2-3,.,ASSLKMGTDTQY
TRBV2,TRBJ2-1,.,ASSGSNEQF
TRBV29-1,TRBJ1-1,.,SVSPESTEAF
TRBV15,TRBJ1-2,TRBD1,ATSSYSTGVGGYT
TRBV7-2,TRBJ2-2,TRBD1,ASSYPDRVDAGELF
TRBV27,TRBJ1-1,.,ASSFFTGVGTEAF
TRBV14,TRBJ1-5,.,ASSRDRRGSQPQH
TRBV5-3,TRBJ1-5,.,ARSHWAGAINQPQH
TRBV6-4,TRBJ1-2,TRBD1,ASSAQPGQGYNGYT
TRBV6-6,TRBJ2-1,.,ASSYDYNEQF
TRBV29-1,TRBJ1-2,.,SVATPGRGYT
TRBV5-1,TRBJ2-5,.,ASSLATDVGTQY
TRBV7-2,TRBJ2-3,.,ASSSPRGTGGDTQY
TRBV7-2,TRBJ2-7,.,ASSDSYEQY
TRBV15,TRBJ2-1,.,ATSDGSSYNEQF
TRBV4-2,TRBJ2-7,TRBD2,ASSLTSGSSSAYEQY
TRBV6-5,TRBJ2-3,.,ASRPGLLTDTQY
TRBV4-2,TRBJ2-2,.,ASSQGPENTGELF
TRBV19,TRBJ2-7,.,ASSIHFPYEQY
TRBV15,TRBJ2-6,.,ATSRGGVSGANVLT
TRBV5-4,TRBJ1-2,.,ASSTGINYGYT
TRBV28,TRBJ2-7,.,ASSLLGGTALYEQY
TRBV5-6,TRBJ1-2,.,ASSFDQGGSGYT
TRBV4-1,TRBJ1-2,.,ASSRVIGDNGYT
TRBV19,TRBJ1-1,.,ASNRLMVTEAF
TRBV7-8,TRBJ1-1,TRBD1,ASSMTGFVTEAF
TRBV7-2,TRBJ1-3,.,ASSFAGTGNTIY
TRBV6-1,TRBJ2-7,.,ASSDPGRGYEQY
TRBV14,TRBJ2-3,.,ASSQVRQGTQY
TRBV4-1,TRBJ2-3,.,ASSQEPAASTDTQY
TRBV12-5,TRBJ1-1,TRBD1,ASGLVISGQGPTEAF
TRBV14,TRBJ1-5,.,ASSHFDQPQH
TRBV30,TRBJ1-2,.,AWANTRDGYT
TRBV27,TRBJ2-7,TRBD2,ASRRRAGQGWNEQY